Here is one T cell receptor beta chain with its context. What it binds is not known. PCR primers comprised 60 Vbeta and 13 Jbeta primers. Generated by immunoSEQ multiplex PCR, the TCRdb table keeps only in-frame clones and is missing some. The sample includes more than 130,000 clones, approximately 71% of them seen just once. This sample was included in a study of cytomegalovirus exposure and HLA in healthy donors. Germline assignment: CDR1 SGDLS and CDR2 YYNGEE. The ends lost 3 bases at V and 6 bases at J; junction bases unmatched: 3. The CDR3 runs to 15 residues. At the time of sampling, donors were nominally healthy, though unrecorded immune exposures were likely. Whole-study results and caveats: Later analysis associated a missense DCLRE1C variant with TCR beta V- and J-gene trimming.

This chain uses TRBV9 with TRBJ2-1; TRBD2 matches 13 bases. The sample was PBMCs. The receptor was derived from a woman in her 50s in good health and CMV-seronegative. Here the CDR3 reads CASSATSGGFNEQFF. The CDR3 DNA is TGTGCCAGCAGCGCGACTAGCGGGGGGTTCAATGAGCAGTTCTTC. Full variable domain (missing parts from reference TRBV9 and TRBJ2-1): DSGVTQTPKHLITATGQRVTLRCSPRSGDLSVYWYQQSLDQGLQFLIQYYNGEERAKGNILERFSAQQFPDLHSELNLSSLELGDSALYFCASSATSGGFNEQFFGPGTRLTVL.